These 17 T cell receptor beta chains were sequenced from one sample in a study of cytomegalovirus exposure and HLA in healthy donors. 60 Vbeta and 13 Jbeta primers were used in PCR. Assay: immunoSEQ multiplex PCR; the TCRdb copy retains only in-frame clones and omits some. The sample lists approximately 90,000 clones; roughly 80% were seen once. Sequencing was carried out using PBMCs. All receptors come from a man aged 35-49 years in good health and CMV-seronegative.

The chain combines TRBV9 with TRBJ2-1; TRBD2 agrees at 9 bases. Germline CDR1 and CDR2: SGDLS and YYNGEE. The V and J ends lost 3 bases and 3 bases, in that order; junction bases with no gene match: 13. The CDR3 sequence is 18 residues long. In DNA, the CDR3 is TGTGCCAGCAGCGCTCCACGGTTGGGCGGGGGGGACTACAATGAGCAGTTCTTC. This gives the protein CASSAPRLGGGDYNEQFF. The variable domain in full, completed from reference TRBV9 and TRBJ2-1, reads DSGVTQTPKHLITATGQRVTLRCSPRSGDLSVYWYQQSLDQGLQFLIQYYNGEERAKGNILERFSAQQFPDLHSELNLSSLELGDSALYFCASSAPRLGGGDYNEQFFGPGTRLTVL.

This chain uses TRBV27 with TRBJ2-7; 9 bases agree with TRBD1. The CDR3 is made up of 14 amino acids. Germline-derived CDR1 and CDR2 are MNHEY and SMNVEV (reference sequence). V trimming: 6 bases; J trimming: 3 bases; junction bases outside the gene matches: 6. The CDR3, as DNA: TGTGCCAGCAGCATCTCGACAGGGGGCTACGAGCAGTACTTC. Amino acids: CASSISTGGYEQYF.

This chain joins TRBV6-1 and TRBJ2-7; TRBD1 is a possible D gene (6 bases). V lost 2 bases and J lost 2, with 7 bases in between. The CDR3 sequence is 13 residues long. Germline V CDR1 and CDR2: MNHNS, SASEGT. As DNA, the CDR3 is TGTGCCAGCAGTGAACAGGGGCCCTACGAGCAGTACTTC. Amino acid sequence: CASSEQGPYEQYF.

This clone came up once. The CDR3 nucleotides are TGTGCCAGCAGCTCATACCCAGTAGCCACTAATGAAAAACTGTTTTTT. Protein: CASSSYPVATNEKLFF. The chain has TRBV9 and TRBJ1-4; no firm D call. This CDR3 comprises 16 residues. Trimming left V 4 bases short and J 2 bases short, with 15 bases between. Germline loops: CDR1 SGDLS, CDR2 YYNGEE.

This clone was found once. The chain couples TRBV2 to TRBJ2-3, with 9 bases that match TRBD2. The germline CDR1 and CDR2 sequences are SNHLY and FYNNEI. J was trimmed by 5 bases and V by 10 bases; bases with no gene match: 10. CDR3 length: 14 amino acids. The CDR3 spells CANVGRGGVDTQYF. The CDR3 DNA sequence: TGTGCCAACGTTGGGCGGGGGGGTGTAGATACGCAGTATTTT.

The chain has TRBV19 and TRBJ2-7; D may be TRBD1 (5 bases). This CDR3 region has 13 residues. Germline V gene data show CDR1 as LNHDA and CDR2 as SQIVND (reference sequence). V was pared by 5 bases and J by 2 bases, with 10 bases between. CDR3: CASSSDSAYEQYF. The CDR3 region has the DNA TGTGCCAGTAGTTCTGACAGCGCCTACGAGCAGTACTTC.

This clone has just a few counts. The chain carries TRBV5-1 and TRBJ2-7; TRBD1 aligns across 9 bases. CDR3 size: 15 residues. From germline, CDR1 is SGHRS and CDR2 YFSETQ. The V and J ends lost 4 bases and 0 bases, in that order; junction bases with no gene match: 5. CDR3: CASSEQGASSYEQYF. DNA of the CDR3: TGCGCCAGCAGCGAACAGGGGGCAAGCTCCTACGAGCAGTACTTC.

This clone has a handful of counts. CDR3 sequence reads: CARDGARPGQGPTSTDTQYF. In DNA form, the CDR3 reads TGTGCCCGGGATGGGGCGCGACCGGGACAGGGGCCTACTAGCACAGATACGCAGTATTTT. The chain employs TRBV2 and TRBJ2-3; 10 bases align to TRBD1. In germline, CDR1 is SNHLY, CDR2 FYNNEI. V dropped 11 bases and J dropped 0; count of bases not matched to a gene: 23. CDR3 length: 20 residues.

The gene calls are TRBV28 and TRBJ1-1, with a weak D call TRBD1 (6 bases). Germline lookup yields CDR1 MDHEN and CDR2 SYDVKM. Trimming shortened V by 11 bases and J by 4 bases, and 20 bases separated the two germline ends. The CDR3 has 14 residues. CDR3 amino acids: CAGQSGGSGTEAFF. In DNA, the CDR3 is TGTGCCGGCCAGTCTGGGGGCTCGGGCACTGAAGCTTTCTTT.

J is TRBJ2-7 and V is TRBV6-6; D may be TRBD2 (6 bases). V was trimmed by 0 bases and J by 3 bases, leaving 12 bases between them. The germline gives CDR1 MNHNY, CDR2 SVGAGI (reference sequence). CDR3 size: 15 residues. The CDR3 is CASSYSGGSYYEQYF. CDR3 coding DNA: TGTGCCAGCAGTTACTCTGGGGGGTCTTACTACGAGCAGTACTTC.

The chain uses TRBV5-1 and TRBJ1-3; D not resolved. V was clipped by 4 bases and J by 0 bases, with 8 bases between them. From germline, CDR1 is SGHRS and CDR2 YFSETQ. The CDR3 contains 14 residues. DNA for the CDR3: TGCGCCAGCAGCCCCAGTGTCTCTGGAAACACCATATATTTT. Translated: CASSPSVSGNTIYF.

This clone was recorded only once. This rearrangement joins TRBV5-6 to TRBJ1-5; tentative D call: TRBD1 (5 bases). The germline CDR1 and CDR2 sequences are SGHDT and YYEEEE. The length of the CDR3 is 14 residues. Trimming left V 2 bases short and J 14 bases short, with 20 bases between. The CDR3, as DNA: TGTGCCAGCAGCTTTTATTCAGGGTTCCGTAAGGAGCATTTT. Translation gives CASSFYSGFRKEHF.

The chain recombines TRBV18 with TRBJ2-5; weak D call: TRBD1 (6 bases). There are 13 residues in the CDR3. V lost 2 bases, J lost 2 bases, and 6 bases lay in between. Germline CDR1 and CDR2: KGHSH and LQKENI. The CDR3 spells CASSPGTQETQYF. The CDR3 nucleotides are TGTGCCAGCTCACCAGGGACACAAGAGACCCAGTACTTC.

V usage is TRBV4-3 and J usage is TRBJ1-5, with D hard to call. The CDR3 runs to 16 residues. V lost 0 bases and J lost 6, with 15 bases in between. Germline loops: CDR1 LGHNA, CDR2 YSLEER. As DNA, the CDR3 is TGCGCCAGCAGCCAAGATTGGCCAGGTACAAGTCAGCCCCAGCATTTT. As protein: CASSQDWPGTSQPQHF.

The J gene is TRBJ1-2, the V gene TRBV27; tentative D call: TRBD1 (5 bases). Between the trimmed V and J ends, which lost 2 bases and 6 bases, there was a span of 13 bases. The CDR3 is 14 amino acids. In germline, CDR1 is MNHEY, CDR2 SMNVEV (reference sequence). Here the CDR3 DNA reads TGTGCCAGCAGTTTAATGGGGCTGCACGATGGCTACACCTTC. Protein product: CASSLMGLHDGYTF.

V is TRBV9 and J is TRBJ1-3; no clear D gene. The CDR3 extends over 16 amino acids. The germline V gene has CDR1 SGDLS and CDR2 YYNGEE. Trimming shortened V by 3 bases and J by 0 bases, and 13 bases separated the two germline ends. CDR3 nucleotides: TGTGCCAGCAGCGCCGTAACAGAGAACTCTGGAAACACCATATATTTT. Its protein is CASSAVTENSGNTIYF.

The chain links TRBV9 to TRBJ2-7; no reliable D call. The germline gives CDR1 SGDLS, CDR2 YYNGEE. The CDR3 is 13 residues long. V was cut by 6 bases and J by 0 bases, with 10 bases left in between. The CDR3 reads CASTHIPSYEQYF. CDR3 nucleotides: TGTGCCAGCACACACATCCCCTCCTACGAGCAGTACTTC.